The 15 T cell receptor delta chains below were found in one sample sequenced in a study of gamma-delta chains in newborns, infants, children. TCRdb called clones anew from the reads with CATT. The sample has a few thousand delta-chain clones, about 4.3% seen once; the top ten hold 4.5% to 7%. The sequenced material came from blood. The origin of the receptors is a child who was a newborn, infant or young child, either healthy, febrile or measles-vaccinated (not recorded which).

This clone occurred a few times. TCRdb pairs this DNA with a much larger clone's protein that differs at residue 12, likely a read error; the protein shown was translated from the DNA. The V call is TRDV2, the J call TRDJ1; weak D call: TRDD2 (5 bases). This CDR3 is built from 15 residues. Germline loops: CDR1 GEAIGNYY, CDR2 EKD. CDR3 sequence (DNA): TGTGCCTGTGACCCCGCTTCCAAGTACACCGATGAACTCATCTTT. This translates into CACDPASKYTDELIF.

Points on this clone: A clone one base away is much larger, so this may be a read error. This CDR3 reads CACDAIPGGQSLSLYTDKLIF. The CDR3 nucleotides are TGTGCCTGTGACGCGATTCCTGGGGGACAGTCCCTCTCTTTGTACACCGATAAACTCATCTTT. The J gene is TRDJ1, the V gene TRDV2, with 8 bases lining up with TRDD3. CDR3 length: 21 amino acids. Per germline, CDR1 GEAIGNYY and CDR2 EKD. Losses at the gene ends were 3 bases for V and 0 bases for J; bases not matched to a gene: 23.

This clone qualifies as medium-sized (0.01 to 0.1%). The genes are TRDV2 and TRDJ3; 13 bases map to TRDD3. Germline assignment: CDR1 GEAIGNYY and CDR2 EKD. With 3 bases clipped from V and 2 bases from J, the junction kept 6 bases outside the gene matches. This CDR3 contains 19 residues. This CDR3 reads CACDGTGGYEAWDTRQMFF. The CDR3 nucleotides are TGTGCCTGTGACGGAACTGGGGGATACGAAGCCTGGGACACCCGACAGATGTTTTTC.

About this clone: It may be a read error: a sequence one base away is much more abundant. The rearrangement links TRDV2 to TRDJ1, with 11 bases aligning to TRDD3. Trimming removed 5 bases from V and 0 bases from J; junction bases left unmatched: 13. Germline V CDR1 and CDR2: GEAIGNYY, EKD. The CDR3 sequence is 18 residues long. CDR3 sequence: CACVELGDTHVYTDKLIF. The CDR3, as DNA: TGTGCCTGTGTCGAGCTGGGGGATACACACGTCTACACCGATAAACTCATCTTT.

The chain joins TRDV2 to TRDJ1; TRDD3 matches at 8 bases. Trimming at V came to 1 base and at J to 1 base, leaving 13 bases not matched to a gene. Per germline, CDR1 GEAIGNYY and CDR2 EKD. The CDR3 has 18 amino acids. The CDR3 is CACDTIPLAGGPTDKLIF. DNA of the CDR3: TGTGCCTGTGACACTATACCCCTAGCTGGGGGACCCACCGATAAACTCATCTTT.

Judged by abundance, this clone is medium-sized (0.01 to 0.1%). The sample contains more than one DNA sequence encoding this CDR3. V and J are TRDV2 and TRDJ1, with 11 nucleotides matching TRDD3. This CDR3 comprises 19 residues. J lost 4 bases, V lost 2 bases, and 17 bases had no gene match. In germline, CDR1 is GEAIGNYY, CDR2 EKD. The CDR3 nucleotides read TGTGCCTGTGACAGAATTCCTGGGGGATACCAGGATGTGGGCGATAAACTCATCTTT. It encodes CACDRIPGGYQDVGDKLIF.

This clone rates as medium-sized (0.01 to 0.1%). V is TRDV1 and J is TRDJ1; D gene ambiguous. Trimming took off 1 base at V and 1 base at J, with 19 bases between the two ends. Germline CDR1 and CDR2: TSWWSYY and QGS. The CDR3 consists of 18 residues. CDR3 DNA: TGTGCTCTTGGGGAACCTACATTCGGCGCACCCTCCACCGATAAACTCATCTTT. This translates into CALGEPTFGAPSTDKLIF.

To note about this clone: Only one base separates this from a far larger clonotype, so it likely reflects a read error. The J gene is TRDJ1, the V gene TRDV2; 11 positions agree with TRDD3. After removal of 3 bases from V and 3 bases from J, the junction contained 11 bases not matched to a gene. The CDR3 length is 17 residues. Germline loops: CDR1 GEAIGNYY, CDR2 EKD. CDR3 bases: TGTGCCTGTGACGCCCTGGGGGATACTAGGTACGCCGATAAACTCATCTTT. As protein: CACDALGDTRYADKLIF.

By its share, this clone is medium-sized. The CDR3, as DNA: TGTGCCTGTGACCTCCTCTCTGGGGGCCCTACTTCCGATAAACTCATCTTT. Protein: CACDLLSGGPTSDKLIF. This chain connects TRDV2 to TRDJ1, with 7 positions matching TRDD3. This CDR3 spans 17 amino acids. The V segment lost 3 bases and the J segment 3 bases; nucleotides outside the gene matches: 15. Germline CDR1 reads GEAIGNYY; CDR2 reads EKD.

This clone was counted a few times. One base away lies a much larger clone, so this may be a sequencing read error. The chain employs TRDV2 and TRDJ1, with 7 nucleotides matching TRDD3. Germline values: CDR1 GEAIGNYY, CDR2 EKD. The CDR3 is made up of 18 amino acids. Here the CDR3 DNA reads TGTGCCTGTGGCACCGTTCACGGCGTGACTGGGGAAACCGATAAACTCATCTTT. As protein: CACGTVHGVTGETDKLIF.

J is TRDJ3 and V is TRDV2; 13 bases are shared with TRDD3. Germline V gives CDR1 GEAIGNYY, CDR2 EKD. The CDR3 length is 21 residues. J gave up 4 bases and V 3 bases, and 14 bases lay outside the gene matches. The CDR3 region is CACDSITGGYETDWDTRQMFF. CDR3 sequence (DNA): TGTGCCTGTGACTCCATTACTGGGGGATACGAAACGGATTGGGACACCCGACAGATGTTTTTC.

This clone has just a few counts. A read error is possible here, since a much larger clone lies one base away. This chain's CDR3 is CACGAILKTDKLIF. The CDR3 nucleotides read TGTGCCTGTGGCGCGATACTGAAGACCGATAAACTCATCTTT. The chain uses TRDV2 and TRDJ1, with a possible D match to TRDD3 (5 bases). Trimming removed 5 bases at V and 2 bases at J, with 14 bases between. The CDR3 spans 14 residues. Germline lookup yields CDR1 GEAIGNYY and CDR2 EKD.

The chain links TRDV2 to TRDJ1, with 12 bases that match TRDD3. Trimming cost V 2 bases and J 4 bases; bases outside gene matches: 13. The CDR3 length is 18 residues. CDR1 is GEAIGNYY and CDR2 is EKD in the germline V gene. The CDR3 DNA sequence: TGTGCCTGTGACAGTCCCTTCCTGGGGGATACGCGTGGCGATAAACTCATCTTT. It encodes CACDSPFLGDTRGDKLIF.

As for this clone: This probably arose from a read error, given a far larger clone one base away. The rearrangement joins TRDV2 to TRDJ3; 8 positions agree with TRDD3. V lost 3 bases and J lost 0; bases outside the gene matches: 15. The CDR3 has 21 residues. Germline CDR1 and CDR2: GEAIGNYY and EKD. This CDR3 is CACDPVLRDTISSWDTRQMFF. The CDR3 coding sequence is TGTGCCTGTGACCCCGTACTGAGGGATACGATCAGCTCCTGGGACACCCGACAGATGTTTTTC.

This clone has more than one count but fewer than ten. This likely came from a read error, as a far larger clone is one base away. The V call is TRDV2, the J call TRDJ1; D may be TRDD2 (6 bases). Trimming pared 3 bases from V and 3 bases from J, leaving 25 bases between. Looked up from germline, CDR1 is GEAIGNYY and CDR2 is EKD. CDR3 size: 18 residues. CDR3 sequence: CACDPLISYGGLADKLIF. CDR3 nucleotides: TGTGCCTGTGACCCCCTAATCTCCTACGGGGGTCTCGCCGATAAACTCATCTTT.